The 5 T cell receptor beta chains in this list originate from one sample, sequenced in a study of T cells after yellow fever vaccination. TCRdb re-analysed the 5' RACE reads in MiXCR, keeping a single row per CDR3 protein. The table lists some 220,000 distinct CDR3 sequences, less than 3.5% of them singletons. This sample comprised CD4+ T cells sorted from PBMCs, obtained 10 days after the yellow fever booster vaccination. These receptors all come from a man between 18 and 29 years old who received the YFV17D yellow fever vaccine.

This clonotype showed up just a few times. The chain carries TRBV3-1 and TRBJ2-1, with TRBD2 as a possible D gene (7 bases). This CDR3 is built from 16 residues. The germline CDR1 and CDR2 sequences are LGHDT and YNNKEL (reference sequence). V dropped 3 bases and J dropped 10 bases, with 22 bases sitting between them. The CDR3 DNA reads as TGTGCCAGCAGCCAGGGTGGGGGGGCCAGAGCTAAAGAGCAGTTCTTC. This sequence encodes CASSQGGGARAKEQFF.

This clonotype appeared many times. The rearrangement links TRBV6-2 or TRBV6-3 to TRBJ2-3; 9 bases map to TRBD2. Per germline, CDR1 MNHEY and CDR2 SVGEGT. Losses at the gene ends were 5 bases for V and 4 bases for J; bases not matched to a gene: 10. The CDR3 loop spans 16 amino acids. This CDR3 reads CASSDWRGGQSDTQYF. CDR3 nucleotide sequence: TGTGCCAGCAGTGACTGGCGGGGGGGCCAGTCAGATACGCAGTATTTT.

This clonotype was found many times. CDR3 residues: CSARPGQGVNIQYF. CDR3 in DNA: TGCAGTGCTAGGCCAGGACAGGGGGTCAACATTCAGTACTTC. The gene calls are TRBV20-1 and TRBJ2-4, with 10 bases lining up with TRBD1. CDR3 length: 14 residues. Germline CDR1 reads DFQATT; CDR2 reads SNEGSKA (reference sequence). V gave up 3 bases and J gave up 7 bases; unmatched junction bases: 6.

In its sample, this clonotype was seen many times. The chain carries TRBV7-6 and TRBJ1-1; D is unresolved. Germline V lookup: CDR1 SGHVS, CDR2 FNYEAQ. The CDR3 contains 13 residues. V was shortened by 3 bases and J by 8 bases, with 13 bases between the two germline ends. CDR3 DNA: TGTGCCAGCAGCTTGATGACCGAGAAAGAAGCTTTCTTT. It encodes CASSLMTEKEAFF.

The J gene is TRBJ2-5, the V gene TRBV20-1; maybe TRBD2 (6 bases). This CDR3 comprises 14 residues. Looked up from germline, CDR1 is DFQATT and CDR2 is SNEGSKA (reference sequence). With 3 bases removed from V and 4 bases from J, the gap between germline ends came to 15 bases. CDR3 amino acids: CSARYSGVLETQYF. CDR3 coding DNA: TGCAGTGCTAGGTACTCGGGGGTTTTAGAGACCCAGTACTTC.